In its sample, the clone carrying this T cell receptor beta chain was seen a few times. Its antigen remains unidentified. TCRdb's table, derived via immunoSEQ multiplex PCR, lists solely in-frame clones and lacks some. This sample has under 25,000 clones, with 75% to 95% found just once. The germline CDR1 and CDR2 sequences are SGHAT and FQNNGV. The J segment lost 5 bases and the V segment lost 3 bases, leaving 6 bases of the junction unmatched. CDR3 length: 15 amino acids. The record originates from a study of T cells in localized non-small cell lung cancer. Study-wide results and limits: Clonality of T cells reached its maximum in uninvolved adjacent lung, surpassing tumor.

The clonotype was recovered from a male donor aged 60 or older with stage I squamous cell lung carcinoma. The specimen was peripheral blood, collected before any cancer treatment. The chain links TRBV11-2 to TRBJ1-4, with 7 bases that match TRBD1. The CDR3 here is CASSFAGQPNEKLFF. The CDR3 bases are TGTGCCAGCAGCTTCGCGGGACAGCCGAATGAAAAACTGTTTTTT.